Listed below are T cell receptor beta chains from one sample, sequenced in a study of CD8 T cells in ankylosing spondylitis. TCRdb fed the 5' RACE reads into MiXCR, producing one record per CDR3 protein. The data contain 150,000 to 200,000 distinct CDR3 sequences, around 17% of them singletons. The material sequenced was blood, either unsorted or a sorted T cell fraction (not recorded which). These receptors all stem from a male donor with ankylosing spondylitis or in good health (not recorded which). CDR3s include the opening cysteine and the closing phenylalanine or tryptophan. The D gene is left open where the match is weak. Clone sizes are given selectively: once, few, many, or a class where the clone is expanded.

j_gene | abundance | v_gene | d_gene | CDR3nt | CDR3aa
TRBJ2-7 | many | TRBV28 | - | TGTGCCAGCAGTTTGGGTCCTAGCATCTACGAGCAGTACTTC | CASSLGPSIYEQYF
TRBJ2-2 | few | TRBV12-3/TRBV12-4 | - | TGTGCCAGCAGTTTGCCCTCTGGTCTAGTCCAGGCGAACACCGGGGAGCTGTTTTTT | CASSLPSGLVQANTGELFF
TRBJ2-2 | few | TRBV13 | - | TGTGCCAGCAGCTTAGGACTAATCAGCGGGGAGCTGTTTTTT | CASSLGLISGELFF
TRBJ2-7 | many | TRBV28 | - | TGTGCCAGCAGTTTCTCTGGCCTGGGAGGCGAGCAGTACTTC | CASSFSGLGGEQYF
TRBJ2-1 | many | TRBV20-1 | TRBD2 | TGCAGTGCTAGACAGCGACTAGCGGGAGATAATGAGCAGTTCTTC | CSARQRLAGDNEQFF
TRBJ1-1 | - | TRBV12-5 | - | TGTGCTAGTGGTTTAAGAGCAAACACTGAAGCTTTCTTT | CASGLRANTEAFF
TRBJ2-2 | many | TRBV6-1 | - | TGTGCCAGTAGATTCGGGGGCCCCACCGGGGAGCTGTTTTTT | CASRFGGPTGELFF
TRBJ2-3 | - | TRBV20-1 | TRBD2 | TGCAGTGCTAGAGATCTTAGCGGGAGGGCCGGAGGGACAGATACGCAGTATTTT | CSARDLSGRAGGTDTQYF
TRBJ2-2 | few | TRBV4-2 | TRBD2 | TGTGCCAGCAGCCAAGATACTAGCGGGCCCGGGGAGCTGTTTTTT | CASSQDTSGPGELFF
TRBJ1-1 | - | TRBV20-1 | - | TGCAGTGCTAGAGATCAAGAAACAGGGCCTGAAGCTTTCTTT | CSARDQETGPEAFF
TRBJ1-4 | many | TRBV27 | TRBD1 | TGTGCCAGCAAAGGGACAGGTGCATTATCTGCTAATGAAAAACTGTTTTTT | CASKGTGALSANEKLFF
TRBJ2-4 | many | TRBV28 | TRBD1 | TGTGCCAGCAGGAGACAGGGACAAAACATTCAGTACTTC | CASRRQGQNIQYF
TRBJ2-3 | many | TRBV20-1 | - | TGCAGTGTTCAGGGTGACCAAACAGATACGCAGTATTTT | CSVQGDQTDTQYF
TRBJ1-1 | many | TRBV5-1 | TRBD1 | TGCGCCAGCAGCTTGGACTTGGGACAGGGAACCACGAACACTGAAGCTTTCTTT | CASSLDLGQGTTNTEAFF
TRBJ2-4 | - | TRBV6-2/TRBV6-3 | TRBD1 | TGTGCCAGCAGGACAGGGAAAAACATTCAGTACTTC | CASRTGKNIQYF
TRBJ2-3 | few | TRBV24-1 | TRBD2 | TGTGCCACCAGTGACCTGGGACTAGCGGGAGTCACAGATACGCAGTATTTT | CATSDLGLAGVTDTQYF
TRBJ2-7 | many | TRBV11-2 | - | TGTGCCAGCAGAAGAACGGACAGCCCGTACGAGCAGTACTTC | CASRRTDSPYEQYF
TRBJ2-1 | - | TRBV29-1 | - | TGCAGCGTGGGGGACCTAGGAGGTCAGCAGTTCTTC | CSVGDLGGQQFF
TRBJ2-7 | - | TRBV20-1 | TRBD2 | TGCAGTGCGTCCGGGACTAGTGGCTACCAGCAGTACTTC | CSASGTSGYQQYF
TRBJ1-5 | few | TRBV6-2/TRBV6-3 | - | TGTGCCAGCACAGGGAGCAATCAGCCCCAGCATTTT | CASTGSNQPQHF
TRBJ2-3 | - | TRBV11-1 | TRBD2 | TGTGCCACCTCTGATGCGGGAGGGAAGACAGATACGCAGTATTTT | CATSDAGGKTDTQYF
TRBJ1-1 | many | TRBV29-1 | - | TGCAGCGTTGGCGCGAGGACTGAAGCTTTCTTT | CSVGARTEAFF
TRBJ2-7 | many | TRBV14 | TRBD2 | TGTGCCAGCAGCCAGCTCGGGACTAGCAACTACGAGCAGTACTTC | CASSQLGTSNYEQYF
TRBJ2-3 | many | TRBV21-1 | - | TGTGCCAGCAGCAAAGCGCTTTTTCTTGGTCGGAGCACAGATACGCAGTATTTT | CASSKALFLGRSTDTQYF
TRBJ2-1 | - | TRBV28 | - | TGTGCCAGCAGTTCGAACTCCCGGGGAGGATCCAATGAGCAGTTCTTC | CASSSNSRGGSNEQFF
TRBJ2-4 | once | TRBV3-1 | - | TGTGCCAGCAGCCATTCCCCGGGGGACGTGTCCAAAAACATTCAGTACTTC | CASSHSPGDVSKNIQYF
TRBJ2-7 | many | TRBV20-1 | TRBD2 | TGCAGTGCTAGACCTAGCGGGAGTTGGAACGAGCAGTACTTC | CSARPSGSWNEQYF
TRBJ1-2 | many | TRBV15 | - | TGTGCCACCACCCCAGAGCCTCGCTATGGCTACACCTTC | CATTPEPRYGYTF
TRBJ2-7 | - | TRBV25-1 | - | TGTGCCAGCAGCCCGGGACAACGGGCCTACGAGCAGTACTTC | CASSPGQRAYEQYF
TRBJ2-3 | - | TRBV7-6 | - | TGTGCCAGCAGCGCGGGTCACACAGATACGCAGTATTTT | CASSAGHTDTQYF
TRBJ2-5 | many | TRBV20-1 | TRBD2 | TGCAGTGCTAGATCAAAGCGGGAGGGCCGAGTGACCCAGTACTTC | CSARSKREGRVTQYF
TRBJ1-1 | - | TRBV5-4 | - | TGTGCCAGCAGCGGGGCCCCAGGAGACACTGAAGCTTTCTTT | CASSGAPGDTEAFF
TRBJ1-1 | few | TRBV29-1 | - | TGCAGCGTTGAAGAAGGGGCAGAGGGGGCTTTCTTT | CSVEEGAEGAFF
TRBJ1-1 | few | TRBV7-2 | - | TGTGCCAGCAGCTTGCAAGGACAGCTGAACACTGAAGCTTTCTTT | CASSLQGQLNTEAFF
TRBJ2-1 | many | TRBV15 | - | TGTGCCACCAACCGTATGACCCCTTTTGAGCAGTTCTTC | CATNRMTPFEQFF
TRBJ1-2 | few | TRBV3-1 | - | TGTGCCAGCAGCCAAGATTGGCCTGCCCAAATCCACTATGGCTACACCTTC | CASSQDWPAQIHYGYTF
TRBJ2-1 | - | TRBV28 | - | TGTGCCAGCCATGTACGAAGCAGTGAGCAGTTCTTC | CASHVRSSEQFF
TRBJ2-1 | few | TRBV20-1 | TRBD2 | TGCAGTGCTATCCTGCTAGCGGAGTCCTACAATGAGCAGTTCTTC | CSAILLAESYNEQFF
TRBJ1-5 | few | TRBV19 | - | TGTGCCAGTAGAGCCGCGGGTATGGGGAGCAATCAGCCCCAGCATTTT | CASRAAGMGSNQPQHF